The T cell receptor (beta chain) under discussion was sequenced for a study of blood T cell repertoires in COVID-19. TCRdb keeps only in-frame clones here, not all; method: immunoSEQ multiplex PCR. The sample consists of a few hundred thousand clones, roughly 85% of them appearing once. Germline V gene sequence: CDR1 SQVTM, CDR2 ANQGSEA. The length of the CDR3 is 15 residues. Losses at the gene ends were 7 bases for V and 3 bases for J; bases not matched to a gene: 11. The sequenced material came from PBMCs or T cells enriched from blood (not recorded which). The TCR was taken from a young woman who had recovered from COVID-19. This chain uses TRBV29-1 with TRBJ2-3; TRBD1 aligns across 9 bases. The CDR3 bases are TGCAGCGCCACGCCGACAGGGGGGGGGACAGATACGCAGTATTTT. Translated: CSATPTGGGTDTQYF.